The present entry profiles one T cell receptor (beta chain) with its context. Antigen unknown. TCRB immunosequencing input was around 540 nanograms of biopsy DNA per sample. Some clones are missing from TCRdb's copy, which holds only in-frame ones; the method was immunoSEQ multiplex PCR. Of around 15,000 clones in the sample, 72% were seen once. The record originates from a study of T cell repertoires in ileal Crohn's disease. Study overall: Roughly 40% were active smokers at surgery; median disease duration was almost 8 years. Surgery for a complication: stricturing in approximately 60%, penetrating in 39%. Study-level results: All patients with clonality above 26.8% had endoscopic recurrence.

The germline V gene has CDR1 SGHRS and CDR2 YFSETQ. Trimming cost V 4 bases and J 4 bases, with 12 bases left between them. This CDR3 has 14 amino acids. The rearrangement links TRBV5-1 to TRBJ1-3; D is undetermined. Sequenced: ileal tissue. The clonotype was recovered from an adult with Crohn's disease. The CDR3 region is CASSGEQPGNTIYF. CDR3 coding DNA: TGCGCCAGCAGCGGGGAGCAGCCCGGAAACACCATATATTTT.